The present T cell receptor (beta chain) was sequenced within a study of shared T cell receptors in the human thymus. Measured with immunoSEQ multiplex PCR; TCRdb has only the in-frame clones, and not every one. The table shows about 660,000 clones, with 70% to 90% occurring only once. The germline V gene has CDR1 SGHVS and CDR2 FQNEAQ. The length of the CDR3 is 15 residues. The V gene end was trimmed by 4 bases and the J gene end by 3 bases; junction bases not matched to a gene: 6. The same sample was also studied in work on human thymus T cells. That investigation notes: Thymic and blood repertoires appeared to show biased V and J gene usage.

Sequenced material: thymocytes. This TCR was recovered from a boy in the first two years of life with a congenital heart defect. V is TRBV7-8 and J is TRBJ2-3, with 8 nucleotides matching TRBD2. CDR3: CASSSVAGLTDTQYF. In DNA form, the CDR3 reads TGTGCCAGCAGCTCAGTAGCGGGACTTACAGATACGCAGTATTTT.